This passage covers 29 T cell receptor beta chains from one sample sequenced in a study of cytomegalovirus exposure and HLA in healthy donors. PCR employed 60 Vbeta and 13 Jbeta primers. Sequencing used immunoSEQ multiplex PCR; TCRdb keeps in-frame clones, though not all of them. The sample has 90,000 to 110,000 clones; about 80% are singletons. The sample consisted of PBMCs. Receptor source: a woman in her fifties or sixties in good health and CMV-seropositive.

V is TRBV18 and J is TRBJ2-5; 7 positions match TRBD2. Germline V CDR1 and CDR2: KGHSH, LQKENI. V was pared by 2 bases and J by 2 bases, with 8 bases of the junction left unmatched. This CDR3 has 16 residues. The DNA of the CDR3 is TGTGCCAGCTCACCAACGGGGGGTACTGGTCAAGAGACCCAGTACTTC. This sequence encodes CASSPTGGTGQETQYF.

The chain couples TRBV13 to TRBJ2-7; 9 nucleotides match TRBD1. Germline V lookup: CDR1 PRHDT, CDR2 FYEKMQ (reference sequence). With 4 bases clipped from V and 1 base from J, the junction kept 14 bases outside the gene matches. The CDR3 is 18 amino acids. The CDR3 spells CASSSAIDRDRVSYEQYF. DNA for the CDR3: TGTGCCAGCAGCTCGGCCATAGACCGGGACAGGGTTTCCTACGAGCAGTACTTC.

The J gene is TRBJ1-2, the V gene TRBV6-5; the match to TRBD1 covers 8 bases. The CDR3 is 14 amino acids. Germline CDR1 and CDR2: MNHEY and SVGAGI. J gave up 6 bases and V 5 bases, and 8 bases lay outside the gene matches. CDR3 coding DNA: TGTGCCAGCAGTAGGTGGCAGGGGGCGGATGGCTACACCTTC. It translates to CASSRWQGADGYTF.

The J gene is TRBJ1-4, the V gene TRBV7-8, with D perhaps TRBD1 (6 bases). V dropped 5 bases and J dropped 2 bases, with 12 bases sitting between them. The CDR3 sequence is 15 residues long. The germline CDR1 and CDR2 sequences are SGHVS and FQNEAQ. For the CDR3, the DNA is TGTGCCAGCAGCAGAAACAGGGACACTAATGAAAAACTGTTTTTT. It translates to CASSRNRDTNEKLFF.

V and J are TRBV7-3 and TRBJ2-3; the match to TRBD1 covers 11 bases. J lost 3 bases, V lost 0 bases, and 5 bases had no gene match. The CDR3 consists of 17 residues. Germline V lookup: CDR1 SGHTA, CDR2 FQGTGA. The CDR3: CASSLTGTGGRTDTQYF. The CDR3 nucleotides read TGTGCCAGCAGCTTAACCGGGACAGGGGGGAGGACAGATACGCAGTATTTT.

J is TRBJ1-6 and V is TRBV6-6; D is uncertain. Germline V lookup: CDR1 MNHNY, CDR2 SVGAGI (reference sequence). The CDR3 runs 16 residues. V shed 4 bases and J shed 4 bases, with 14 bases lying between them. CDR3 bases: TGTGCCAGCAGTTCCGTGGGCCAGTCTTATAATTCACCCCTCCACTTT. Its translation is CASSSVGQSYNSPLHF.

The chain employs TRBV6-1 and TRBJ2-3, with D perhaps matching TRBD2 (6 bases). Per the germline V gene, CDR1 is MNHNS and CDR2 is SASEGT. Trimming shortened V by 6 bases and J by 0 bases, and 13 bases separated the two germline ends. CDR3 size: 15 residues. CDR3 loop: CASRDSGISTDTQYF. For the CDR3, the DNA is TGTGCCAGCAGGGATAGCGGAATTAGCACAGATACGCAGTATTTT.

This clone came up once. V gene TRBV7-9 combines with J gene TRBJ1-6; unclear D gene. V dropped 1 base and J dropped 7 bases, with 11 bases sitting between them. CDR3 length: 15 amino acids. Per germline, CDR1 SEHNR and CDR2 FQNEAQ (reference sequence). The CDR3 region is CASSLGESGNSPLHF. DNA of the CDR3: TGTGCCAGCAGCTTAGGAGAGTCGGGGAATTCACCCCTCCACTTT.

This chain connects TRBV6-6 to TRBJ2-5; a possible D gene is TRBD2 (6 bases). The germline V gene has CDR1 MNHNY and CDR2 SVGAGI (reference sequence). The V end was cut by 8 bases, the J end by 0 bases, with 7 bases between. The CDR3 consists of 12 residues. As DNA, the CDR3 is TGTGCCAGCGGGGACTACCAAGAGACCCAGTACTTC. Protein product: CASGDYQETQYF.

The rearrangement links TRBV25-1 to TRBJ2-1; 16 bases align to TRBD2. The CDR3 length is 16 residues. Germline V gives CDR1 MGHDK, CDR2 SYGVNS. Germline trimming cut 8 bases from V and 4 bases from J; bases unmatched to any gene: 5. CDR3: CASRPGLAGGYNEQFF. The CDR3 coding sequence is TGTGCCAGCCGGCCGGGACTAGCGGGGGGGTACAATGAGCAGTTCTTC. The full variable domain, in which reference TRBV25-1 and TRBJ2-1 provide the parts outside the CDR3, is EADIYQTPRYLVIGTGKKITLECSQTMGHDKMYWYQQDPGMELHLIHYSYGVNSTEKGDLSSESTVSRIRTEHFPLTLESARPSHTSQYLCASRPGLAGGYNEQFFGPGTRLTVL.

This clone showed up just a few times. This sequence joins TRBV4-3 and TRBJ2-1; TRBD1 matches 9 bases. With V trimmed by 1 base and J by 3 bases, 1 base remained unmatched. The CDR3 has 15 residues. Germline V gives CDR1 LGHNA, CDR2 YSLEER. CDR3 bases: TGCGCCAGCAGCCAAGGACAGGGGGACTACAATGAGCAGTTCTTC. It translates to CASSQGQGDYNEQFF.

This rearrangement joins TRBV7-2 to TRBJ2-1; 14 bases agree with TRBD2. V shed 4 bases and J 7 bases; nucleotides not matched to a gene: 15. Germline V gives CDR1 SGHTA, CDR2 FQGNSA. The CDR3 loop spans 19 amino acids. CDR3 coding DNA: TGTGCCAGCAGCTCCTCTCTGGTCGCCGGGACTAGCGGGGGAAATGAGCAGTTCTTC. This gives the protein CASSSSLVAGTSGGNEQFF.

This rearrangement joins TRBV5-1 to TRBJ1-1; D call uncertain. The CDR3 covers 13 residues. Germline CDR1 SGHRS, CDR2 YFSETQ. V dropped 0 bases and J dropped 11 bases, with 14 bases sitting between them. The CDR3 DNA is TGCGCCAGCAGCTTGGACCGGGGAAATTTCGCTTTCTTT. It specifies CASSLDRGNFAFF.

The chain employs TRBV2 and TRBJ2-6; unclear D gene. CDR1 and CDR2 from the germline V gene are SNHLY and FYNNEI. CDR3 size: 15 residues. V was clipped by 1 base and J by 1 base, with 5 bases between them. This CDR3 reads CASSEGRSGANVLTF. The CDR3, as DNA: TGTGCCAGCAGTGAAGGCAGGTCTGGGGCCAACGTCCTGACTTTC.

The chain has TRBV10-3 and TRBJ1-4, with D possibly matching TRBD1 (6 bases). CDR3 length: 14 residues. V was cut by 0 bases and J by 7 bases, with 9 bases left in between. The germline V gene encodes CDR1 ENHRY and CDR2 SYGVKD. CDR3 residues: CAISESGGGEKLFF. The CDR3 nucleotides read TGTGCCATCAGTGAGTCAGGGGGTGGTGAAAAACTGTTTTTT.

This clone was detected a few times. This chain uses TRBV4-2 with TRBJ1-5; D remains unclear. Trimming shortened V by 1 base and J by 3 bases, and 13 bases separated the two germline ends. Germline V gene data show CDR1 as LGHNA and CDR2 as YNFKEQ. The CDR3 has 16 residues. CDR3 nucleotide sequence: TGTGCCAGCAGCCAAGCTCCCAGTGGGCCCAATCAGCCCCAGCATTTT. Amino acids: CASSQAPSGPNQPQHF.

The rearrangement uses TRBV5-1 and TRBJ2-7; 8 bases line up with TRBD1. CDR1 is SGHRS and CDR2 is YFSETQ in the germline V gene. The CDR3 is 14 amino acids. The V and J ends lost 0 bases and 6 bases, in that order; junction bases with no gene match: 5. In nucleotides, the CDR3 is TGCGCCAGCAGCTTGGTCCAGGGGGCGGGCGAGCAGTACTTC. It codes for CASSLVQGAGEQYF.

The V and J genes are TRBV7-9 and TRBJ2-3; a weak D match, TRBD1 (5 bases). V dropped 6 bases and J dropped 1 base, with 14 bases sitting between them. This CDR3 has 15 amino acids. The germline gives CDR1 SEHNR, CDR2 FQNEAQ (reference sequence). CDR3 bases: TGTGCCAGCAGTACCCAGGGCCCCGGCACAGATACGCAGTATTTT. Its translation is CASSTQGPGTDTQYF.

This clone was picked up a small number of times. This chain connects TRBV6-4 to TRBJ1-4; TRBD1 matches 7 bases. With V trimmed by 3 bases and J by 5 bases, 9 bases remained unmatched. This CDR3 region has 16 residues. Germline CDR1 and CDR2: MRHNA and SNTAGT. CDR3 in amino acids: CASSEEQGLANEKLFF. The CDR3 coding sequence is TGTGCCAGCAGTGAGGAACAGGGGTTGGCGAATGAAAAACTGTTTTTT.

In regard to this clone: Other DNA sequences within the sample encode an identical CDR3. The chain links TRBV5-1 to TRBJ2-7; 12 nucleotides line up with TRBD1. V trimming: 4 bases; J trimming: 7 bases; junction bases outside the gene matches: 9. The germline CDR1 and CDR2 sequences are SGHRS and YFSETQ. This CDR3 contains 15 residues. The CDR3 protein is CASSPGGTGGEEQYF. The CDR3 DNA reads as TGCGCCAGCAGCCCGGGGGGGACAGGGGGCGAAGAGCAGTACTTC.

The rearrangement uses TRBV10-3 and TRBJ1-2; 7 bases agree with TRBD1. J gave up 7 bases and V 2 bases, and 7 bases lay outside the gene matches. Germline CDR1 is ENHRY and CDR2 is SYGVKD. This CDR3 has 14 residues. The CDR3 region is CAISEIDRVVGYTF. CDR3 nucleotide sequence: TGTGCCATCAGTGAGATAGACAGGGTCGTTGGCTACACCTTC.

The chain joins TRBV7-2 to TRBJ2-3; a weak D match, TRBD2 (6 bases). The ends were cut back, 5 bases at V and 1 base at J, with 13 bases in the middle. Germline CDR1 reads SGHTA; CDR2 reads FQGNSA. CDR3 size: 15 residues. This CDR3 reads CASSTSGGGTDTQYF. The CDR3 DNA reads as TGTGCCAGCAGCACCAGCGGAGGGGGCACAGATACGCAGTATTTT.

The rearrangement joins TRBV2 to TRBJ2-3; 8 bases are a match to TRBD1. The germline V gene has CDR1 SNHLY and CDR2 FYNNEI. The junction had 8 bases not matched to a gene; V was cut back by 4 bases and J by 2 bases. The CDR3 spans 16 residues. The CDR3 reads CASSGGAGGTTDTQYF. CDR3 bases: TGTGCCAGCAGTGGGGGGGCAGGGGGCACCACAGATACGCAGTATTTT. The full variable domain, completed using reference TRBV2 and TRBJ2-3, is EPEVTQTPSHQVTQMGQEVILRCVPISNHLYFYWYRQILGQKVEFLVSFYNNEISEKSEIFDDQFSVERPDGSNFTLKIRSTKLEDSAMYFCASSGGAGGTTDTQYFGPGTRLTVL.

This clone was counted a few times. The genes are TRBV7-9 and TRBJ1-4; 10 bases align to TRBD1. The CDR3 is 14 residues long. Germline CDR1 is SEHNR and CDR2 is FQNEAQ (reference sequence). The ends lost 3 bases at V and 7 bases at J; junction bases unmatched: 2. CDR3 residues: CASSLGQGIEKLFF. The DNA for the CDR3 is TGTGCCAGCAGCTTGGGACAGGGGATTGAAAAACTGTTTTTT.

The table lists this clone with a few counts. The rearrangement uses TRBV18 and TRBJ1-1, with TRBD1 matching 9 bases. V trimming: 2 bases; J trimming: 5 bases; junction bases outside the gene matches: 6. This CDR3 comprises 15 residues. Germline CDR1 is KGHSH and CDR2 is LQKENI. Here the CDR3 reads CASSPNRDRVTEAFF. The CDR3, as DNA: TGTGCCAGCTCACCAAACCGGGACAGGGTGACTGAAGCTTTCTTT.

The rearrangement uses TRBV6-1 and TRBJ2-6; D is uncertain. V lost 5 bases, J lost 4 bases, and 6 bases lay in between. Germline-derived CDR1 and CDR2 are MNHNS and SASEGT. The CDR3 contains 13 residues. The CDR3 region is CASSPLGANVLTF. The CDR3 DNA reads as TGTGCCAGCAGTCCTCTCGGGGCCAACGTCCTGACTTTC.

The CDR3 spells CASSPQGANQPQHF. CDR3 coding DNA: TGTGCCAGCAGTCCTCAGGGGGCAAATCAGCCCCAGCATTTT. V gene TRBV2 combines with J gene TRBJ1-5, with 8 bases fitting TRBD1. Germline V gene lookup returns CDR1 SNHLY and CDR2 FYNNEI. The CDR3 runs 14 residues. J was trimmed by 4 bases and V by 5 bases; bases with no gene match: 4.

V and J are TRBV9 and TRBJ2-6; D may be TRBD2 (6 bases). V lost 0 bases, J lost 0 bases, and 7 bases lay in between. The CDR3 has 16 amino acids. Germline V gene lookup returns CDR1 SGDLS and CDR2 YYNGEE. The DNA for the CDR3 is TGTGCCAGCAGCGTAGACGGGGGCTCTGGGGCCAACGTCCTGACTTTC. Its protein is CASSVDGGSGANVLTF.

Points on this clone: At one of its ends the junction is not consistent with the germline gene, which may arise from a read error. This sequence joins TRBV2 and TRBJ2-4, with D possibly TRBD2 on 5 matching bases. Germline V gene data show CDR1 as SNHLY and CDR2 as FYNNEI. CDR3 length equals 13 residues. The CDR3 coding sequence is TGTGCCAGCACAAGCGGCCCCAAAAACAGTCAGTACTTC. Protein sequence: CASTSGPKNSQYF. The full variable domain, its missing parts supplied by reference TRBV2 and TRBJ2-4, is EPEVTQTPSHQVTQMGQEVILRCVPISNHLYFYWYRQILGQKVEFLVSFYNNEISEKSEIFDDQFSVERPDGSNFTLKIRSTKLEDSAMYFCASTSGPKNSQYFGAGTRLSVL.